These 11 T cell receptor beta chains were sequenced from one sample in a study of blood T cells in healthy people across ages. A sample-barcoded 5' primer and a J-beta primer mix were used in a second PCR of about 6 to 12 cycles. TCRdb reprocessed the 5' RACE reads with MiXCR, giving one entry per CDR3 protein. The data contain around 1,500,000 distinct CDR3 sequences, 28% of them singletons. Sequencing was performed on blood. Every receptor here comes from a woman aged 30 to 39 in good health.

With regard to this clonotype: At one end the junction does not follow the germline gene, possibly because of a read error. The V gene is TRBV7-9, the J gene TRBJ2-7; 8 bases align to TRBD2. The CDR3 has 18 amino acids. Germline assignment: CDR1 SEHNR and CDR2 FQNEAQ (reference sequence). CDR3 nucleotides: TGTGCCAACAGCTTAGTAGGCTCGTACTCGGGAGGGGAGGACGAGCAGTACTTC. Protein: CANSLVGSYSGGEDEQYF.

This clonotype appeared many times. The chain recombines TRBV10-3 with TRBJ1-2; the match to TRBD1 covers 9 bases. CDR1 ENHRY and CDR2 SYGVKD come from the germline V gene. Losses at the gene ends were 10 bases for V and 8 bases for J; bases not matched to a gene: 8. The CDR3 totals 12 residues. CDR3 DNA sequence: TGTGCCACTTCAAGACAGGGGGAAGGCTACACCTTC. Amino acids: CATSRQGEGYTF.

This clonotype was picked up many times. The genes are TRBV27 and TRBJ2-7, with D unclear. The V gene lost 5 bases and the J gene lost 3 bases, with 17 bases spanning the gap. CDR3 size: 15 residues. CDR1 MNHEY and CDR2 SMNVEV come from the germline V gene (reference sequence). The CDR3 region has the DNA TGTGCCAGCAGTATACGAAGCAACAGCTACTACGAGCAGTACTTC. Translation: CASSIRSNSYYEQYF.

There are many counts of this clonotype. The chain links TRBV5-1 to TRBJ2-6; D gene unclear. The CDR3 is 16 residues long. The V and J ends lost 4 bases and 0 bases respectively, with 11 bases between them. In germline, CDR1 is SGHRS, CDR2 YFSETQ. The CDR3 DNA sequence: TGCGCCAGCAGCCTAAGCCAGAGCTCTGGGGCCAACGTCCTGACTTTC. Amino acid sequence: CASSLSQSSGANVLTF. Filled out from reference TRBV5-1 and TRBJ2-6, the complete variable domain reads KAGVTQTPRYLIKTRGQQVTLSCSPISGHRSVSWYQQTPGQGLQFLFEYFSETQRNKGNFPGRFSGRQFSNSRSEMNVSTLELGDSALYLCASSLSQSSGANVLTFGAGSRLTVL.

V gene TRBV25-1 combines with J gene TRBJ2-5; TRBD1 agrees at 9 bases. There are 16 residues in the CDR3. Germline-derived CDR1 and CDR2 are MGHDK and SYGVNS. V trimming: 4 bases; J trimming: 3 bases; junction bases outside the gene matches: 9. The CDR3 is CASSAYQGQGEETQYF. The DNA of the CDR3 is TGTGCCAGCAGTGCATATCAGGGACAGGGTGAAGAGACCCAGTACTTC.

This clonotype was seen at least ten times. The chain has TRBV5-1 and TRBJ2-7; 9 bases match TRBD2. The CDR3 runs to 15 residues. The V gene's germline CDR1 is SGHRS and CDR2 YFSETQ. Unmatched junction bases numbered 10, after V lost 7 bases and J lost 2 bases. The CDR3: CASSFSSGNPYEQYF. DNA for the CDR3: TGCGCCAGCTCCTTCTCTAGCGGGAATCCCTACGAGCAGTACTTC.

The table lists this clonotype with a few counts. This rearrangement joins TRBV6-5 to TRBJ2-2; D is perhaps TRBD2 (6 bases). CDR1 and CDR2 from the germline V gene are MNHEY and SVGAGI. Between the trimmed V and J ends, which lost 4 bases and 0 bases, there was a span of 15 bases. The CDR3 totals 17 residues. The CDR3 nucleotides read TGTGCCAGCAGTTCCCCCGGTGGGAGGACGAACACCGGGGAGCTGTTTTTT. Residues: CASSSPGGRTNTGELFF.

As to this clonotype: A much larger clone differs from this one at a single base, so this may be a read error. J is TRBJ2-7 and V is TRBV5-1; D not certain. The CDR3 runs 14 residues. Germline loops: CDR1 SGHRS, CDR2 YFSETQ. The V end lost 4 bases, the J end lost 7 bases, and 18 bases lay between the germline ends. The CDR3 bases are TGCGCCAGCAGCCCGTCCTTGACGTTTAATGAGCAGTACTTC. It is translated as CASSPSLTFNEQYF.

This clonotype was counted a few times. The rearrangement joins TRBV2 to TRBJ2-7, with 9 bases fitting TRBD1. This CDR3 contains 15 residues. Germline CDR1 SNHLY, CDR2 FYNNEI. Trimming removed 5 bases from V and 3 bases from J; junction bases left unmatched: 8. The CDR3 spells CASSKTGQGLYEQYF. The CDR3 DNA reads TGTGCCAGCAGTAAGACGGGACAGGGACTCTACGAGCAGTACTTC.

In its sample, this clonotype was seen many times. The rearrangement links TRBV29-1 to TRBJ1-1; D unclear. The germline gives CDR1 SQVTM, CDR2 ANQGSEA. The CDR3 sequence is 11 residues long. The ends were cut back, 4 bases at V and 6 bases at J, with 9 bases in the middle. CDR3 nucleotide sequence: TGCAGCGTTGTTGAAGGGCCTGAAGCTTTCTTT. This codes for CSVVEGPEAFF.

The J gene is TRBJ2-5, the V gene TRBV25-1; D may match TRBD1 or TRBD2 (6 bases each). Germline lookup yields CDR1 MGHDK and CDR2 SYGVNS. Between the trimmed V and J ends, which lost 0 bases and 1 base, there was a span of 15 bases. This CDR3 has 17 residues. In DNA form, the CDR3 reads TGTGCCAGCAGTGAATATCGGGGGCGGGAACTCCAAGAGACCCAGTACTTC. Protein sequence: CASSEYRGRELQETQYF.